Listed below are T cell receptor beta chains from one sample, sequenced in a study of OX40 agonist ivuxolimab in advanced cancers. Repertoires were generated with immunoSEQ multiplex PCR, while TCRdb's copy carries only in-frame clones and drops some. Among more than 40,000 clones listed, around 82% were seen once. The starting material was CD4+ or CD8+ T cells sorted from blood, obtained in a trial of the OX40 agonist ivuxolimab. These receptors were collected from an adult with an advanced solid tumor such as melanoma, head and neck, liver or kidney cancer. Both conserved end residues are part of each CDR3. The order of the fields is J gene, D gene, clone size, V gene, CDR3 protein, CDR3 DNA. The D gene is left open where the match is weak. Size tells how often a clone was seen (once, few, many) or the class of an expanded clone, and some rows leave it out.

>TRBJ1-1|-|few|TRBV28
CASSLPLQGKAFF
TGTGCCAGCAGTTTACCTCTACAGGGAAAAGCTTTCTTT
>TRBJ1-4|-|-|TRBV5-4
CASSLQGPNEKLFF
TGTGCCAGCAGCCTACAGGGTCCCAATGAAAAACTGTTTTTT
>TRBJ1-6|-|-|TRBV14
CASSAHSESPLHF
TGTGCCAGCAGCGCACACAGTGAATCACCCCTCCACTTT
>TRBJ1-2|-|-|TRBV6-5
CASRFDRNYGYTF
TGTGCCAGCAGGTTTGACAGAAACTATGGCTACACCTTC
>TRBJ1-3|TRBD1|few|TRBV15
CATSIDRGKYSGNTIYF
TGTGCCACCAGCATTGACAGGGGCAAATACTCTGGAAACACCATATATTTT
>TRBJ2-2|TRBD2|-|TRBV5-4
CASSQDLAGGLYTGELFF
TGTGCCAGCAGCCAGGATCTAGCGGGAGGGCTGTACACCGGGGAGCTGTTTTTT
>TRBJ1-2|TRBD1|-|TRBV19
CASSIQDRANYGYTF
TGTGCCAGTAGTATCCAGGACAGGGCGAACTATGGCTACACCTTC
>TRBJ2-1|TRBD1|-|TRBV10-1
CASSELQGARDEQFF
TGCGCCAGCAGTGAGCTACAGGGGGCTAGGGATGAGCAGTTCTTC
>TRBJ2-7|-|-|TRBV18
CASSPGQGGIHEQYF
TGTGCCAGCTCACCAGGGCAGGGGGGAATCCACGAGCAGTACTTC
>TRBJ2-5|TRBD2|-|TRBV7-9
CASSLGETSGTQETQYF
TGTGCCAGCAGCTTAGGAGAGACTAGCGGGACACAAGAGACCCAGTACTTC
>TRBJ1-1|-|-|TRBV11-2
CASSLDPGSVSRAFF
TGTGCCAGCAGCTTAGATCCAGGGTCGGTTTCACGGGCTTTCTTT
>TRBJ2-7|-|once|TRBV19
CASSPRGRGIHEQYF
TGTGCCAGTAGCCCCAGGGGCAGGGGCATCCACGAGCAGTACTTC
>TRBJ2-3|-|-|TRBV7-2
CASSLGRDTQYF
TGTGCCAGCAGCTTAGGGAGGGATACGCAGTATTTT
>TRBJ1-1|TRBD1|-|TRBV18
CASLMGQSNTEAFF
TGTGCCAGCTTAATGGGACAGTCGAACACTGAAGCTTTCTTT
>TRBJ1-3|-|-|TRBV19
CASSISARSGNTIYF
TGTGCCAGTAGTATAAGCGCCCGCTCTGGAAACACCATATATTTT
>TRBJ1-2|TRBD1|-|TRBV2
CASSESRDRPGYTF
TGTGCCAGCAGTGAAAGCCGGGACAGGCCTGGCTACACCTTC
>TRBJ1-1|-|-|TRBV18
CASSRSSFGDTEAFF
TGTGCCAGCTCACGTTCCAGTTTTGGGGACACTGAAGCTTTCTTT
>TRBJ2-3|TRBD2|-|TRBV5-8
CASSFTSGSTDTQYF
TGTGCCAGCAGCTTCACTAGCGGGAGTACAGATACGCAGTATTTT
>TRBJ2-7|-|-|TRBV7-3
CASSLNAGRYEQYF
TGTGCCAGCAGCCTAAACGCAGGGAGGTACGAGCAGTACTTC
>TRBJ1-2|TRBD1|few|TRBV4-1
CASSQGTGRGYTF
TGCGCCAGCAGCCAAGGGACAGGGCGCGGCTACACCTTC
>TRBJ2-2|TRBD2|-|TRBV6-9
CASRGLAGGRSNTGELFF
TGTGCCAGCAGAGGACTAGCGGGAGGGCGATCGAACACCGGGGAGCTGTTTTTT
>TRBJ2-7|TRBD1|-|TRBV5-1
CASSIGTGVYEQYF
TGCGCCAGCAGCATTGGGACAGGAGTGTACGAGCAGTACTTC